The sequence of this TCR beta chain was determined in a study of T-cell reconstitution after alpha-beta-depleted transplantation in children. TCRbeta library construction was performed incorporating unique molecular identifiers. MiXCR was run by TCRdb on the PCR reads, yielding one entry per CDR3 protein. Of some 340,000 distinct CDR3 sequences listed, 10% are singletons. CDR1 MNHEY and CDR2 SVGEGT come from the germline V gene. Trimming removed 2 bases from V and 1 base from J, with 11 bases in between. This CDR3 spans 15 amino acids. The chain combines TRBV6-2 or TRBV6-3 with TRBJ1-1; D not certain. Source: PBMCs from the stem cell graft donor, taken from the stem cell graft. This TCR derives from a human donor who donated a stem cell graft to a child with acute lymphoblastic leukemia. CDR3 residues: CASSYPSGTNTEAFF. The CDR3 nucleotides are TGTGCCAGCAGTTACCCTTCCGGAACGAACACTGAAGCTTTCTTT.